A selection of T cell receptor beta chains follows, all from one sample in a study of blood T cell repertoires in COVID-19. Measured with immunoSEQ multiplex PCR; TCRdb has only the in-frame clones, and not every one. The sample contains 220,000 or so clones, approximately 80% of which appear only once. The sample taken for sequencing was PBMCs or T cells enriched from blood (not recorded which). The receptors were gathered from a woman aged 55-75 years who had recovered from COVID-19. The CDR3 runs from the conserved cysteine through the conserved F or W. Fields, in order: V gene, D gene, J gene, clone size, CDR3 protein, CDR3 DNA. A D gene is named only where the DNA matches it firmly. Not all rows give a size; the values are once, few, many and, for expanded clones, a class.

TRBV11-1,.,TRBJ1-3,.,CASSPRTAGNTIYF,TGTGCCAGCAGCCCTCGGACAGCAGGAAACACCATATATTTT
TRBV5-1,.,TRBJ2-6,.,CASSLAESGANVLTF,TGCGCCAGCAGCTTAGCGGAGTCTGGGGCCAACGTCCTGACTTTC
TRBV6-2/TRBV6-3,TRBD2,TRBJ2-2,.,CASSYSELTSGRAAGTGELFF,TGTGCCAGCAGTTACTCGGAATTGACTAGCGGGAGGGCCGCAGGCACCGGGGAGCTGTTTTTT
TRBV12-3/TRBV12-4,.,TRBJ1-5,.,CASRPQGQPQHF,TGTGCCAGCAGGCCCCAGGGTCAGCCCCAGCATTTT
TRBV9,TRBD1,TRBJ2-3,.,CASSPRQGGGTDTQYF,TGTGCCAGCAGCCCAAGACAGGGGGGAGGGACAGATACGCAGTATTTT
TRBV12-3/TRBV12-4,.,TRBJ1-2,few,CASGGNYGYTF,TGTGCCAGTGGAGGGAACTATGGCTACACCTTC
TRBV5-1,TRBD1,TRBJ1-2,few,CASSLGQGADYGYTF,TGCGCCAGCAGCTTGGGACAGGGTGCGGACTATGGCTACACCTTC
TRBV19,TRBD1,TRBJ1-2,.,CASTRGDRGSYGYTF,TGTGCCAGTACTCGAGGGGACAGGGGAAGCTATGGCTACACCTTC
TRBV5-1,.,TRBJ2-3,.,CASSVVADTQYF,TGCGCCAGCAGCGTCGTTGCGGATACGCAGTATTTT
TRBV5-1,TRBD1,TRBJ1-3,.,CASSPRQGAYSGNTIYF,TGCGCCAGCAGCCCCAGACAGGGGGCCTACTCTGGAAACACCATATATTTT
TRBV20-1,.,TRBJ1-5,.,CSAGSGPQHF,TGCAGTGCAGGGAGTGGGCCCCAGCATTTT
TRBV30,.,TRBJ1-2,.,CAWSPRGRGGYTF,TGTGCCTGGAGTCCCCGGGGCCGGGGGGGCTACACCTTC
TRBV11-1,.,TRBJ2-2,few,CASSYQTLANTGELFF,TGTGCCAGCAGTTACCAGACTCTCGCGAACACCGGGGAGCTGTTTTTT
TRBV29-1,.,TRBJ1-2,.,CSAFGANYGYTF,TGCAGTGCCTTCGGAGCTAACTATGGCTACACCTTC
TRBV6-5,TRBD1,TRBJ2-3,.,CASRTGTASSDTQYF,TGTGCCAGCAGAACCGGGACAGCCTCCTCAGATACGCAGTATTTT
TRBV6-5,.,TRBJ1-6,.,CASSYSGQSNSPLHF,TGTGCCAGCAGTTACTCGGGACAATCTAATTCACCCCTCCACTTT
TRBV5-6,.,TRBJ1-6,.,CASSFAGVLNSPLHF,TGTGCCAGCAGCTTCGCAGGGGTCCTTAATTCACCCCTCCACTTT
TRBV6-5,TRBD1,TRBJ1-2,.,CASLTGGDGYTF,TGTGCCAGCCTCACAGGGGGCGATGGCTACACCTTC
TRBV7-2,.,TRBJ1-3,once,CASSPGRSSGNTIYF,TGTGCCAGCAGCCCGGGAAGGAGCTCTGGAAACACCATATATTTT
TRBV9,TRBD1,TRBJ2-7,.,CASSSSRQGTYEQYF,TGTGCCAGCAGCTCAAGTCGACAGGGAACCTACGAGCAGTACTTC
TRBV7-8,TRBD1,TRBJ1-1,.,CASSTHRDRGLNTEAFF,TGTGCCAGCAGCACCCACCGCGACAGGGGGTTGAACACTGAAGCTTTCTTT
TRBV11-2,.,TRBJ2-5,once,CASSLDRSETQYF,TGTGCCAGCAGCTTAGATCGTTCGGAGACCCAGTACTTC
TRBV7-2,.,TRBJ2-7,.,CASSLGGHTYEQYF,TGTGCCAGCAGCTTAGGTGGGCATACCTACGAGCAGTACTTC
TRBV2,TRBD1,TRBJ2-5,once,CASGRTGGIPETQYF,TGTGCCAGCGGTCGGACAGGGGGGATTCCGGAGACCCAGTACTTC
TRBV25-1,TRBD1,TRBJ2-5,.,CASAGTGGGLAGETQYF,TGTGCCAGTGCCGGGACAGGGGGCGGTTTGGCAGGGGAGACCCAGTACTTC
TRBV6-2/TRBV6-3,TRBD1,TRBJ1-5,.,CASSPRDRGTQPQHF,TGTGCCAGCAGTCCCCGGGACAGGGGCACTCAGCCCCAGCATTTT
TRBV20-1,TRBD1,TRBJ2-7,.,CSASGPTGKGEQYF,TGCAGTGCTAGTGGGCCGACAGGGAAGGGCGAGCAGTACTTC
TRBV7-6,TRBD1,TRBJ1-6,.,CASSHRTGDNSPLHF,TGTGCCAGCAGCCACAGGACAGGGGATAATTCACCCCTCCACTTT
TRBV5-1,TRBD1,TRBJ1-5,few,CASSLEGASNQPQHF,TGCGCCAGCAGCTTGGAGGGGGCGAGCAATCAGCCCCAGCATTTT
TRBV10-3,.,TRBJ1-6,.,CAISDRTDNSPLHF,TGTGCCATCAGTGATAGGACAGATAATTCACCCCTCCACTTT
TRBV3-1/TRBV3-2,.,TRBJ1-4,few,CASSPSVATNEKLFF,TGTGCCAGCAGCCCTAGCGTTGCAACTAATGAAAAACTGTTTTTT
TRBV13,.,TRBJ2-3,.,CASSSTTARFPSTDTQYF,TGTGCCAGCAGCTCTACTACCGCCCGGTTCCCTAGCACAGATACGCAGTATTTT
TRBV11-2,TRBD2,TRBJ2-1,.,CASSLAWAGAGNEQFF,TGTGCCAGCAGCTTAGCCTGGGCGGGAGCGGGGAATGAGCAGTTCTTC
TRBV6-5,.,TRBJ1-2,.,CASRYGPNYGYTF,TGTGCCAGCAGGTACGGGCCGAACTATGGCTACACCTTC
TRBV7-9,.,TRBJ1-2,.,CASSLASLTKNYGYTF,TGTGCCAGCAGCTTAGCCTCACTCACGAAGAACTATGGCTACACCTTC
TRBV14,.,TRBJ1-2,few,CASSQVQQGRGYTF,TGTGCCAGCAGCCAAGTACAACAGGGACGTGGCTACACCTTC
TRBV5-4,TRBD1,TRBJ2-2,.,CASSSGQGPTWGELFF,TGTGCCAGCAGCTCCGGACAGGGACCTACCTGGGGGGAGCTGTTTTTT
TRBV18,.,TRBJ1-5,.,CASSMERNQPQHF,TGTGCCAGCTCAATGGAGCGCAATCAGCCCCAGCATTTT
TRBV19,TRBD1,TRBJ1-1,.,CASSTKPGQAFTEAFF,TGTGCCAGTAGTACTAAACCGGGACAGGCGTTCACTGAAGCTTTCTTT
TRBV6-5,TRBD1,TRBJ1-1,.,CASRVTGENTEAFF,TGTGCCAGCAGGGTTACAGGGGAGAACACTGAAGCTTTCTTT
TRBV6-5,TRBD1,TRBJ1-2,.,CASMYSPGGGYTF,TGTGCCAGCATGTACAGTCCAGGGGGCGGCTACACCTTC
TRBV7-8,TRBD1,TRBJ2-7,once,CASSLAGRGREQYF,TGTGCCAGCAGCTTAGCGGGCAGGGGGCGCGAGCAGTACTTC
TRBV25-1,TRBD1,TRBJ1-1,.,CASRGDRGIEAFF,TGTGCCAGCAGGGGGGACAGGGGAATTGAAGCTTTCTTT